The rows below give T cell receptor beta chains drawn from one sample of a study of early T cells in non-severe SARS-CoV-2 infection. TCRdb redid the calling of the 5' RACE reads with MiXCR, one entry per CDR3 protein. The sample has over 80,000 distinct CDR3 sequences; around 15% are singletons. Sequencing was done on a sample of whole blood. All receptors come from an adult who was a healthcare worker with PCR-confirmed SARS-CoV-2 infection or an uninfected control (not recorded which). CDR3s include the opening cysteine and the closing phenylalanine or tryptophan. The D gene is left open where the match is weak. Clone sizes are given selectively: once, few, many, or a class where the clone is expanded.

cdr3_length	j_call	d_call	v_call	clone_size	cdr3_aa	cdr3_nt
14	TRBJ2-5	-	TRBV11-2	-	CASAWDGQFPTQYF	TGTGCCAGCGCCTGGGATGGACAGTTTCCAACCCAGTACTTC
11	TRBJ2-7	-	TRBV13	-	CASSLKYEQYF	TGTGCCAGCAGCCTTAAATACGAGCAGTACTTC
16	TRBJ1-5	-	TRBV28	-	CASRPTGASGNQPQHF	TGTGCCAGCAGACCCACGGGGGCGAGTGGCAATCAGCCCCAGCATTTT
15	TRBJ2-7	TRBD1	TRBV20-1	-	CSAPSPTGGTYEQYF	TGCAGTGCCCCAAGCCCGACAGGGGGCACCTACGAGCAGTACTTC
15	TRBJ2-5	-	TRBV3-1	-	CASTSRAGTGETQYF	TGTGCCAGCACCTCCCGAGCGGGAACAGGGGAGACCCAGTACTTC
14	TRBJ2-3	-	TRBV6-2/TRBV6-3	few	CASSYPVWGDTQYF	TGTGCCAGCAGTTACCCCGTATGGGGGGATACGCAGTATTTT
15	TRBJ1-6	-	TRBV5-1	few	CASSREGQINSPLHF	TGCGCCAGCAGCCGAGAAGGACAGATTAATTCACCCCTCCACTTT
14	TRBJ1-4	-	TRBV4-2	few	CASSQGTGAEKLFF	TGTGCCAGCAGCCAAGGGACCGGGGCCGAAAAACTGTTTTTT
13	TRBJ2-7	-	TRBV3-1	few	CASSQAEGDEQYF	TGTGCCAGCAGCCAAGCTGAAGGGGACGAGCAGTACTTC
13	TRBJ1-2	-	TRBV14	-	CASSQDIQYGYTF	TGTGCCAGCAGCCAAGATATACAGTATGGCTACACCTTC
15	TRBJ1-5	-	TRBV2	few	CASRREGGSNQPQHF	TGTGCCAGCAGGCGGGAAGGAGGGAGCAATCAGCCCCAGCATTTT
16	TRBJ2-1	-	TRBV6-1	-	CASSSRGGLIYNEQFF	TGTGCCAGCAGTTCCCGCGGGGGCCTCATCTACAATGAGCAGTTCTTC
14	TRBJ1-1	-	TRBV3-1	few	CASSHRHGDTEAFF	TGTGCCAGCAGCCATCGTCACGGGGACACTGAAGCTTTCTTT
14	TRBJ2-1	-	TRBV11-2	-	CASSLLRGHNEQFF	TGTGCCAGCAGCTTATTGCGGGGGCACAATGAGCAGTTCTTC
15	TRBJ2-7	TRBD1	TRBV29-1	many	CSVEVRETGEYEQYF	TGCAGCGTTGAAGTTCGAGAAACAGGGGAATACGAGCAGTACTTC
15	TRBJ2-1	TRBD1	TRBV5-1	few	CASSSDRGGYNEQFF	TGCGCCAGCAGCTCAGACAGGGGGGGCTACAATGAGCAGTTCTTC
14	TRBJ2-7	-	TRBV28	many	CASSPSGPPYEQYF	TGTGCCAGCAGTCCCTCCGGGCCCCCCTACGAGCAGTACTTC
14	TRBJ2-2	-	TRBV10-3	once	CAIRRTANTGELFF	TGTGCCATCAGACGGACAGCGAACACCGGGGAGCTGTTTTTT
12	TRBJ1-1	-	TRBV5-4	-	CASSLPNTVAFF	TGTGCCAGCAGCTTGCCAAACACTGTAGCTTTCTTT
12	TRBJ2-7	TRBD2	TRBV7-3	few	CASSPRGGEQYF	TGTGCCAGCAGCCCACGGGGGGGCGAGCAGTACTTC
15	TRBJ2-1	TRBD2	TRBV28	few	CASIFGLAGGNEQFF	TGTGCCAGCATCTTCGGACTAGCGGGTGGCAATGAGCAGTTCTTC
15	TRBJ2-1	-	TRBV6-4	-	CASSDSVGGPNEQFF	TGTGCCAGCAGTGACTCCGTGGGGGGGCCTAATGAGCAGTTCTTC
11	TRBJ2-5	-	TRBV29-1	few	CSVYLLETQYF	TGCAGCGTCTATCTCCTAGAGACCCAGTACTTC
16	TRBJ1-6	TRBD1	TRBV12-3/TRBV12-4	many	CASSLVLYRGRSPLHF	TGTGCCAGCAGTTTGGTTCTGTACAGGGGGCGATCACCCCTCCACTTT
13	TRBJ1-3	-	TRBV20-1	few	CSARVQAGNTIYF	TGCAGTGCTAGAGTGCAGGCGGGAAACACCATATATTTT
13	TRBJ1-1	-	TRBV6-6	-	CASSSTANTEAFF	TGTGCCAGCAGTTCGACAGCCAACACTGAAGCTTTCTTT
14	TRBJ1-2	-	TRBV5-4	few	CASRVGYRRSGYTF	TGTGCCAGCAGAGTTGGATACAGGAGAAGCGGCTACACCTTC
16	TRBJ2-3	TRBD2	TRBV30	few	CAWSPLTSGSSDTQYF	TGTGCCTGGAGTCCCCTGACTAGCGGGTCCTCAGATACGCAGTATTTT
15	TRBJ2-2	-	TRBV5-4	few	CASSSKDRPDGELFF	TGTGCCAGCAGCTCCAAGGACAGACCGGACGGGGAGCTGTTTTTT
12	TRBJ1-5	-	TRBV6-1	few	CASGLLGGAQHF	TGTGCCAGTGGACTCCTCGGCGGGGCCCAGCATTTT
15	TRBJ2-7	-	TRBV28	-	CASSLPKGVTYEQYF	TGTGCCAGCAGTTTACCCAAAGGGGTCACCTACGAGCAGTACTTC
14	TRBJ2-2	-	TRBV7-8	few	CASSLAHNTGELFF	TGTGCCAGCAGCTTGGCGCACAACACCGGGGAGCTGTTTTTT
17	TRBJ1-2	TRBD1	TRBV19	-	CASSPTGDFLLFYGYTF	TGTGCCAGTAGTCCCACAGGGGATTTTTTGTTATTCTATGGCTACACCTTC
15	TRBJ2-2	-	TRBV6-4	-	CASSTGTVQTGELFF	TGTGCCAGCAGCACTGGGACGGTACAGACCGGGGAGCTGTTTTTT
13	TRBJ1-2	-	TRBV3-1	many	CASSYGQGYGYTF	TGTGCCAGCAGTTACGGGCAGGGCTATGGCTACACCTTC
16	TRBJ2-2	-	TRBV11-3	-	CASSPRTPENTGELFF	TGTGCCAGCAGCCCTAGGACTCCGGAGAACACCGGGGAGCTGTTTTTT
14	TRBJ1-1	-	TRBV15	-	CATSRGDWNTEAFF	TGTGCCACCAGCAGAGGGGATTGGAACACTGAAGCTTTCTTT
15	TRBJ2-5	-	TRBV3-1	-	CASSLLGRSGETQYF	TGTGCCAGCAGCCTCCTCGGTAGATCAGGAGAGACCCAGTACTTC
15	TRBJ1-3	TRBD1	TRBV5-6	once	CASSRTGVKRNTIYF	TGTGCCAGCAGCCGGACAGGGGTGAAGCGAAACACCATATATTTT
13	TRBJ2-5	-	TRBV13	few	CASSFGGTETQYF	TGTGCCAGCAGCTTCGGCGGGACGGAGACCCAGTACTTC
17	TRBJ2-2	TRBD2	TRBV2	few	CASRNPTSGGNTGELFF	TGTGCCAGCAGGAATCCCACTAGCGGGGGAAACACCGGGGAGCTGTTTTTT
15	TRBJ2-1	TRBD1	TRBV29-1	-	CSTLGQGVNALEQFF	TGCAGCACTCTCGGACAGGGAGTTAACGCCTTGGAGCAGTTCTTC
14	TRBJ1-1	TRBD1	TRBV6-6	many	CASSAGTGLTEAFF	TGTGCCAGCAGCGCCGGGACAGGCCTCACTGAAGCTTTCTTT
14	TRBJ2-2	TRBD1	TRBV29-1	-	CSASDRVYTGELFF	TGCAGCGCCTCGGACAGGGTATACACCGGGGAGCTGTTTTTT
15	TRBJ2-7	TRBD1	TRBV20-1	-	CSARVGQGVPYEQYF	TGCAGTGCTAGAGTCGGACAGGGAGTCCCTTACGAGCAGTACTTC
15	TRBJ2-5	-	TRBV18	-	CASSPLSSRSETQYF	TGTGCCAGCTCACCCCTATCTAGCCGCTCGGAGACCCAGTACTTC
13	TRBJ1-1	-	TRBV6-1	-	CACDRRGWTEAFF	TGTGCCTGCGATCGGAGGGGCTGGACTGAAGCTTTCTTT
15	TRBJ2-2	TRBD2	TRBV11-2	few	CASSFLAGKTGELFF	TGTGCCAGCAGCTTCCTAGCGGGGAAGACCGGGGAGCTGTTTTTT
15	TRBJ1-1	TRBD1	TRBV6-5	-	CASKLQGAVNTEAFF	TGTGCCAGCAAATTACAGGGGGCGGTGAACACTGAAGCTTTCTTT
12	TRBJ1-2	-	TRBV29-1	-	CSGKQGDYGYTF	TGCAGCGGTAAACAGGGTGACTATGGCTACACCTTC
16	TRBJ2-4	TRBD2	TRBV19	-	CASSISASGAKNIQYF	TGTGCCAGTAGTATTTCGGCTAGCGGAGCCAAAAACATTCAGTACTTC
14	TRBJ1-6	-	TRBV11-1	few	CASSPTTDSSPLHF	TGTGCCAGCAGCCCCACGACAGACAGTTCACCCCTCCACTTT